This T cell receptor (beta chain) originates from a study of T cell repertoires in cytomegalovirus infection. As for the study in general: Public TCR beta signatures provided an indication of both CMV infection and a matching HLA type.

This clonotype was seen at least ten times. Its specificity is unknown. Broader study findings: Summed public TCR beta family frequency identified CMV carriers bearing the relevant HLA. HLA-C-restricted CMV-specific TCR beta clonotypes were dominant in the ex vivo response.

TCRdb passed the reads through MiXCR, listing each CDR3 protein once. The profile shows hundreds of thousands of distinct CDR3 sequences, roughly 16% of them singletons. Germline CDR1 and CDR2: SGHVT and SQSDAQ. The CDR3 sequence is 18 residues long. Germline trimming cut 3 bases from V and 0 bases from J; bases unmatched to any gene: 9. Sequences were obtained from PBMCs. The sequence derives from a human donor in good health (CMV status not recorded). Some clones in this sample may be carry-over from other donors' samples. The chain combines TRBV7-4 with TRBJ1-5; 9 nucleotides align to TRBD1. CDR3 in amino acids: CASSFRDRARHSNQPQHF. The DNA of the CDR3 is TGTGCCAGCAGCTTTCGGGACAGGGCCCGCCATAGCAATCAGCCCCAGCATTTT.